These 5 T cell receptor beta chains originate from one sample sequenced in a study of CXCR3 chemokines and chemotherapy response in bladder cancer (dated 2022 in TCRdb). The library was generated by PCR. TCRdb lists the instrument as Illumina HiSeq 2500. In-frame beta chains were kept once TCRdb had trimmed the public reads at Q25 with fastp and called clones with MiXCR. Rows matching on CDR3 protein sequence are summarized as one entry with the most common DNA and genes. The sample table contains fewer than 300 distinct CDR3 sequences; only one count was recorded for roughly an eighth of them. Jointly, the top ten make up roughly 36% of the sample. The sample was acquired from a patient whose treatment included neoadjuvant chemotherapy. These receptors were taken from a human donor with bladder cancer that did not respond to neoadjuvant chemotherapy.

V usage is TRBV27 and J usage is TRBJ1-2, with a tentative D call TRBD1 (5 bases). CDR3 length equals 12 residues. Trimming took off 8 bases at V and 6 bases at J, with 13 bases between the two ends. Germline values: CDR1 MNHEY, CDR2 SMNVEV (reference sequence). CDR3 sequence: CASGPGLDGYTF. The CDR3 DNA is TGTGCCAGCGGGCCAGGGCTGGATGGCTACACCTTC.

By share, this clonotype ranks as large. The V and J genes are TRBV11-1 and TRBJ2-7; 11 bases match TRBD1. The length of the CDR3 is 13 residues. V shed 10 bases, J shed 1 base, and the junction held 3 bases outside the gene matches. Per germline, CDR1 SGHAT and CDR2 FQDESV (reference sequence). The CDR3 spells CATRDRGSYEQYF. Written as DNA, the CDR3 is TGTGCCACCCGGGACAGGGGGTCCTACGAGCAGTACTTC.

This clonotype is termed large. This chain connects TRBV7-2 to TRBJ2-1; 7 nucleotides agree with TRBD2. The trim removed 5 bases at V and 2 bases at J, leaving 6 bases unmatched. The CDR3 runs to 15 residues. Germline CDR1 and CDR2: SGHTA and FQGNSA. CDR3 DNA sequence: TGTGCCAGCAGCGTCGGGACTAATACCTACAATGAGCAGTTCTTC. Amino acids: CASSVGTNTYNEQFF.

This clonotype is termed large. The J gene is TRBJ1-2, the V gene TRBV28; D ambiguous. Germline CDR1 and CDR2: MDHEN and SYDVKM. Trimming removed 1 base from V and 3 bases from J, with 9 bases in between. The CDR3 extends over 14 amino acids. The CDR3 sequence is CASSLLGIDYGYTF. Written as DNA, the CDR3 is TGTGCCAGCAGTTTATTAGGGATTGACTATGGCTACACCTTC.

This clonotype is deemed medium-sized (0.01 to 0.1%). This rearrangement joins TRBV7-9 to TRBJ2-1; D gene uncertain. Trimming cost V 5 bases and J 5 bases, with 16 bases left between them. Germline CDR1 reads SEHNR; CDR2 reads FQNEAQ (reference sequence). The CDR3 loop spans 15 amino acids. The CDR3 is CASSPEWKSNNEQFF. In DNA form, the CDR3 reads TGTGCCAGCAGCCCCGAGTGGAAGTCAAACAATGAGCAGTTCTTC.